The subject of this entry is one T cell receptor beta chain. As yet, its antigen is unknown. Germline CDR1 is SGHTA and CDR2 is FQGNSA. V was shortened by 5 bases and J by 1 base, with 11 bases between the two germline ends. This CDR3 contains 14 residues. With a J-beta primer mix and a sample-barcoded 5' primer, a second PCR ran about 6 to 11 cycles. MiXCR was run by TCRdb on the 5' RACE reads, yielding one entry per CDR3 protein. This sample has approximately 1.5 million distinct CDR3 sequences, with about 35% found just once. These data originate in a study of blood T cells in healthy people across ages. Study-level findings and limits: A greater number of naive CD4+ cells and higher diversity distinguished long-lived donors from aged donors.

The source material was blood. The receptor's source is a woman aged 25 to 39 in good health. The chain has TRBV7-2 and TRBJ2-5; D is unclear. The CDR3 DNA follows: TGTGCCAGCAGCCCATATGCGGCCCAAGAGACCCAGTACTTC. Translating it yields CASSPYAAQETQYF.